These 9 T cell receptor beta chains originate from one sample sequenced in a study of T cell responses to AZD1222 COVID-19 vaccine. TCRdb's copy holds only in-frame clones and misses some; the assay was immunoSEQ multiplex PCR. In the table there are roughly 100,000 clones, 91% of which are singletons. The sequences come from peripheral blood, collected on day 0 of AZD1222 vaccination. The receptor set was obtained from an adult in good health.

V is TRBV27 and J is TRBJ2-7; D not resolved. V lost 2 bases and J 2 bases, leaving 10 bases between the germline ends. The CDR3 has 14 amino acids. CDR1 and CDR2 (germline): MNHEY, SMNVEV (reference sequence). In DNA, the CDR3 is TGTGCCAGCAGTTTAGGTCTTAACGCCTACGAGCAGTACTTC. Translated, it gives CASSLGLNAYEQYF.

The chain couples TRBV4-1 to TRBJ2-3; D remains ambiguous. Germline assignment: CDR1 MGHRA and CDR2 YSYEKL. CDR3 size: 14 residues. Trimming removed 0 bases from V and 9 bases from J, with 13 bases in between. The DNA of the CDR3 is TGCGCCAGCAGCCAAGAAGGTTGGCAGCCAACGCAGTATTTT. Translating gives CASSQEGWQPTQYF.

CDR3 in DNA: TGCGCCAGCAGTGAGCTGGGGACCCAGTACTTC. This gives the protein CASSELGTQYF. The J gene is TRBJ2-5, the V gene TRBV10-2, with D unresolved. Trimming stripped 2 bases from V and 7 bases from J, with 5 bases between. Germline assignment: CDR1 WSHSY and CDR2 SAAADI. The CDR3 has 11 amino acids.

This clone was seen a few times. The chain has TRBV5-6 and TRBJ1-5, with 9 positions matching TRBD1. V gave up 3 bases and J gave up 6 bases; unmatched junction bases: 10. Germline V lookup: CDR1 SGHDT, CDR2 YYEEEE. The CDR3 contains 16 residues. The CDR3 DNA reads TGTGCCAGCAGCTCTAAGGGTACAGGGGGCGGTCAGCCCCAGCATTTT. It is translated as CASSSKGTGGGQPQHF.

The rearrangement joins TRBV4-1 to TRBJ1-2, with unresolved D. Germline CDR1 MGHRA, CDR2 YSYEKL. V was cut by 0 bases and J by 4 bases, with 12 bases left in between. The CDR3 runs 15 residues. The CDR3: CASSQDRLDIYGYTF. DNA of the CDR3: TGCGCCAGCAGCCAAGATCGCTTAGATATCTATGGCTACACCTTC.

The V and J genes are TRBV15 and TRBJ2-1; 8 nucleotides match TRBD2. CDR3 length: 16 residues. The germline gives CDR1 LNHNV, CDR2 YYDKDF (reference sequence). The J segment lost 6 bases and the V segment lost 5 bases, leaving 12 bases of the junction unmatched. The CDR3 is CATSRGERESSNEQFF. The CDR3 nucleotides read TGTGCCACCAGCCGGGGGGAGCGGGAGAGTAGCAATGAGCAGTTCTTC.

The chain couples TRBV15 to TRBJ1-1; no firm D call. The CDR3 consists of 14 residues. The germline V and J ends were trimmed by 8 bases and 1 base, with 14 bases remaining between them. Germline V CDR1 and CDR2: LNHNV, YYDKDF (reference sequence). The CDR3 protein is CATSLRPSNTEAFF. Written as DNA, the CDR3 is TGTGCCACCTCCTTGAGACCGTCGAACACTGAAGCTTTCTTT.

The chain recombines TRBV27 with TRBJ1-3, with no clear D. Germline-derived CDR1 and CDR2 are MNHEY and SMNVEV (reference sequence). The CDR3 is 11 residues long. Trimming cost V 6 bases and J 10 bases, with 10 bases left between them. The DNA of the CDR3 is TGTGCCAGCAGCCCGACGCGGACCATATATTTT. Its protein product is CASSPTRTIYF.

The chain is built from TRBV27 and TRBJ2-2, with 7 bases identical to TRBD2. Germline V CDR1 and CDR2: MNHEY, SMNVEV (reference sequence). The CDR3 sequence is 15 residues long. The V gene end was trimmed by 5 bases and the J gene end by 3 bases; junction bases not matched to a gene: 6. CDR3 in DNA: TGTGCCAGCAGTCCCTTTGCGGGGGACACCGGGGAGCTGTTTTTT. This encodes CASSPFAGDTGELFF.